The table lists the clone carrying this T cell receptor beta chain with a few counts. This sample was taken from a study of beta chain features in type 1 diabetes. The isolated RNA, all of it, was reverse transcribed, so expressed TCRB transcripts were what got sequenced. Here immunoSEQ multiplex PCR was the method, and the copy in TCRdb shows in-frame clones only, minus some. The data show roughly 450,000 clones, approximately 15% seen once. Per the germline V gene, CDR1 is SGHTA and CDR2 is FQGNSA. The CDR3 spans 15 residues. Trimming cost V 5 bases and J 3 bases, with 14 bases left between them. The receptor's source is a young man in good health. The sequenced sample was naive CD4+ T cells from blood. V and J are TRBV7-2 and TRBJ2-1; D not resolved. The CDR3 bases are TGTGCCAGCAGCCCTGGCCCCAGCAACTACAATGAGCAGTTCTTC. Its protein product is CASSPGPSNYNEQFF.